Each of the 27 T cell receptor beta chains below was sequenced from the same sample in a study of blood T cell repertoires in COVID-19. Sequencing was performed with immunoSEQ multiplex PCR; in TCRdb, only in-frame clones are kept and a portion is missing. Here the sample spans more than 90,000 clones, about 76% being singletons. The sample taken for sequencing was peripheral blood. The source is a woman aged 80 or older with acute or convalescent COVID-19.

The CDR3 DNA reads as TGTGCCAGCAGCTTATTTCAGATTAACACTGAAGCTTTCTTT. Protein: CASSLFQINTEAFF. The chain employs TRBV7-2 and TRBJ1-1; D is unresolved. The ends were cut back, 2 bases at V and 2 bases at J, with 9 bases in the middle. The CDR3 loop spans 14 amino acids. CDR1 is SGHTA and CDR2 is FQGNSA in the germline V gene. The full variable domain, its missing parts supplied by reference TRBV7-2 and TRBJ1-1, is GAGVSQSPSNKVTEKGKDVELRCDPISGHTALYWYRQSLGQGLEFLIYFQGNSAPDKSGLPSDRFSAERTGGSVSTLTIQRTQQEDSAVYLCASSLFQINTEAFFGQGTRLTVV.

The V gene is TRBV7-9, the J gene TRBJ1-2; TRBD1 matches at 12 bases. The germline gives CDR1 SEHNR, CDR2 FQNEAQ (reference sequence). This CDR3 contains 15 residues. V lost 5 bases and J lost 5; bases outside the gene matches: 6. The CDR3 protein is CASSPGTGGGYGYTF. The CDR3 nucleotides are TGTGCCAGCAGCCCCGGGACAGGGGGCGGTTATGGCTACACCTTC.

Concerning this clone: This sample also contains other DNA sequences that code for the same CDR3. The chain links TRBV12-3 or TRBV12-4 to TRBJ1-4; the D gene is possibly TRBD1 (5 bases). Trimming stripped 1 base from V and 8 bases from J, with 5 bases between. This CDR3 region has 12 residues. The CDR3 DNA reads TGTGCCAGCAGTTTAGGGGGCGAAAAACTGTTTTTT. This sequence encodes CASSLGGEKLFF.

This clone was counted a few times. The chain combines TRBV4-2 with TRBJ2-7; TRBD2 agrees at 10 bases. CDR3 length: 16 residues. Trimming took 1 base from V and 3 from J; bases not matched to a gene: 6. The germline gives CDR1 LGHNA, CDR2 YNFKEQ. CDR3 in DNA: TGTGCCAGCAGCCAAGGGCGCCTAGCGGGAGACTACGAGCAGTACTTC. Its protein product is CASSQGRLAGDYEQYF.

This clone occurred a few times. This chain joins TRBV6-2 or TRBV6-3 and TRBJ2-7; 8 bases map to TRBD1. The junction had 10 bases not matched to a gene; V was cut back by 4 bases and J by 8 bases. CDR1 MNHEY and CDR2 SVGEGT come from the germline V gene. The CDR3 contains 14 residues. CDR3 sequence reads: CASSSRQGSAKQYF. The CDR3 nucleotides read TGTGCCAGCAGTTCCCGACAGGGGTCGGCTAAGCAGTACTTC.

The genes are TRBV6-5 and TRBJ2-2, with 7 nucleotides matching TRBD2. J was trimmed by 0 bases and V by 4 bases; bases with no gene match: 2. Germline V gene sequence: CDR1 MNHEY, CDR2 SVGAGI. The CDR3 contains 15 residues. CDR3 sequence (DNA): TGTGCCAGCAGTTCCCTAGCGGCGAACACCGGGGAGCTGTTTTTT. Amino acid sequence: CASSSLAANTGELFF.

This rearrangement joins TRBV29-1 to TRBJ2-7, with a possible D match to TRBD2 (6 bases). Germline CDR1 reads SQVTM; CDR2 reads ANQGSEA. CDR3 size: 13 residues. V lost 4 bases and J lost 1, with 11 bases in between. The CDR3 here is CSVAGGESYEQYF. The CDR3 DNA follows: TGCAGCGTTGCTGGCGGGGAGTCCTACGAGCAGTACTTC.

Only a few counts were recorded for this clone. The rearrangement links TRBV30 to TRBJ1-3; D unclear. CDR1 and CDR2 (germline): GTSNPN, SVGIG (reference sequence). The CDR3 runs 15 residues. V dropped 4 bases and J dropped 0 bases, with 13 bases sitting between them. The CDR3: CAWTAAWRSGNTIYF. The CDR3 bases are TGTGCCTGGACGGCGGCCTGGCGCTCTGGAAACACCATATATTTT.

The J gene is TRBJ2-1, the V gene TRBV6-4; D possibly corresponds to TRBD2 (5 bases). V lost 6 bases, J lost 9 bases, and 15 bases lay in between. This CDR3 spans 13 amino acids. The germline V gene encodes CDR1 MRHNA and CDR2 SNTAGT. The DNA for the CDR3 is TGTGCCAGCAGCGCCTTTCTAGCAACTGAGCAGTTCTTC. It encodes CASSAFLATEQFF.

The V call is TRBV19, the J call TRBJ2-7; D is perhaps TRBD1 (5 bases). From germline, CDR1 is LNHDA and CDR2 SQIVND (reference sequence). This CDR3 comprises 15 residues. V was shortened by 6 bases and J by 3 bases, with 18 bases between the two germline ends. In DNA, the CDR3 is TGTGCCAGTAGAAGGTCGGCCAGGGAAATCTACGAGCAGTACTTC. Protein product: CASRRSAREIYEQYF.

The V and J genes are TRBV19 and TRBJ1-5; the match to TRBD1 covers 8 bases. Germline assignment: CDR1 LNHDA and CDR2 SQIVND (reference sequence). The CDR3 is 15 residues long. The V gene end was trimmed by 8 bases and the J gene end by 1 base; junction bases not matched to a gene: 7. CDR3 DNA: TGTGCCAGTGGCAGACAGGGGCGAAGCAATCAGCCCCAGCATTTT. Amino acid sequence: CASGRQGRSNQPQHF.

V usage is TRBV10-3 and J usage is TRBJ2-7; 11 bases align to TRBD1. The junction had 7 bases not matched to a gene; V was cut back by 7 bases and J by 5 bases. Germline values: CDR1 ENHRY, CDR2 SYGVKD. CDR3 length: 14 amino acids. The CDR3 loop reads CAINSGTGGDEQYF. The CDR3 DNA is TGTGCCATCAACTCCGGGACAGGGGGAGACGAGCAGTACTTC.

This CDR3 is CASSARGTGTYEQYF. CDR3 DNA: TGTGCCAGTAGTGCGAGGGGGACAGGAACTTACGAGCAGTACTTC. The chain recombines TRBV19 with TRBJ2-7, with 8 bases aligning to TRBD1. Per germline, CDR1 LNHDA and CDR2 SQIVND (reference sequence). V lost 5 bases and J lost 4; bases outside the gene matches: 10. The CDR3 contains 15 residues.

The genes are TRBV28 and TRBJ1-6, with D possibly matching TRBD1 (5 bases). V was pared by 4 bases and J by 7 bases, with 5 bases between. The CDR3 has 12 residues. Germline-derived CDR1 and CDR2 are MDHEN and SYDVKM. The CDR3 loop is CASSSGNSPLHF. The CDR3 DNA is TGTGCCAGCAGTTCAGGGAATTCACCCCTCCACTTT.

The chain joins TRBV6-2 or TRBV6-3 to TRBJ2-5; perhaps TRBD2 as D (5 bases). The germline V and J ends were trimmed by 4 bases and 5 bases, with 14 bases remaining between them. The CDR3 runs 14 residues. Germline V gene lookup returns CDR1 MNHEY and CDR2 SVGEGT. The CDR3 DNA follows: TGTGCCAGCAGTTGGCTAGCCTCCGTGGAGACCCAGTACTTC. It translates to CASSWLASVETQYF.

This chain joins TRBV11-2 and TRBJ2-7; the D gene is possibly TRBD2 (5 bases). The CDR3 contains 14 residues. CDR1 SGHAT and CDR2 FQNNGV come from the germline V gene. Trimming shortened V by 5 bases and J by 0 bases, and 11 bases separated the two germline ends. The DNA of the CDR3 is TGTGCCAGCAGCCCAATGGGGAGCTCCTACGAGCAGTACTTC. Its translation is CASSPMGSSYEQYF.

This chain links TRBV29-1 with TRBJ2-3, with D possibly being TRBD1 (5 bases). Germline lookup yields CDR1 SQVTM and CDR2 ANQGSEA. The CDR3 length is 14 residues. Trimming stripped 7 bases from V and 4 bases from J, with 18 bases between. CDR3 nucleotides: TGCAGCGGAACTTCAGGGCATAGTCCAGATACGCAGTATTTT. It yields the protein CSGTSGHSPDTQYF.

This chain connects TRBV6-5 to TRBJ1-3; D is possibly TRBD1 (6 bases). Looked up from germline, CDR1 is MNHEY and CDR2 is SVGAGI. This CDR3 comprises 14 residues. V was clipped by 7 bases and J by 0 bases, with 10 bases between them. The CDR3: CASTQGFSGNTIYF. The DNA for the CDR3 is TGTGCCAGCACCCAGGGGTTCTCTGGAAACACCATATATTTT.

CDR3 DNA sequence: TGTGCCAGCAGCAGATCAGGGCTCAGGTACGAGCAGTACTTC. Residues: CASSRSGLRYEQYF. The chain couples TRBV27 to TRBJ2-7; TRBD1 might be the D (5 bases). Germline loops: CDR1 MNHEY, CDR2 SMNVEV (reference sequence). Trimming left V 6 bases short and J 4 bases short, with 16 bases between. This CDR3 contains 14 residues.

This chain joins TRBV28 and TRBJ1-2; D gene unclear. V lost 3 bases and J lost 3, with 5 bases in between. The CDR3 has 12 residues. Looked up from germline, CDR1 is MDHEN and CDR2 is SYDVKM. In DNA, the CDR3 is TGTGCCAGCAGTTTGCAGGACTATGGCTACACCTTC. It translates to CASSLQDYGYTF.

Here the CDR3 reads CASSYTTGGKTQYF. The CDR3 DNA reads as TGTGCCAGCAGTTACACAACAGGGGGGAAGACCCAGTACTTC. V usage is TRBV6-2 or TRBV6-3 and J usage is TRBJ2-5; the match to TRBD1 covers 8 bases. The CDR3 is 14 residues long. Per germline, CDR1 MNHEY and CDR2 SVGEGT. Germline trimming cut 2 bases from V and 6 bases from J; bases unmatched to any gene: 5.

The rearrangement uses TRBV6-5 and TRBJ2-5, with TRBD2 as a possible D gene (5 bases). The CDR3 runs 15 residues. Between the trimmed V and J ends, which lost 2 bases and 4 bases, there was a span of 14 bases. The germline gives CDR1 MNHEY, CDR2 SVGAGI. CDR3 residues: CASSYLSDRGETQYF. The CDR3, as DNA: TGTGCCAGCAGTTACCTTAGCGACCGGGGAGAGACCCAGTACTTC.

V is TRBV4-1 and J is TRBJ2-1, with TRBD2 matching 8 bases. The CDR3 sequence is 15 residues long. V lost 7 bases and J lost 3; bases outside the gene matches: 8. Germline V lookup: CDR1 MGHRA, CDR2 YSYEKL. CDR3 sequence: CASTQAGVDYNEQFF. The CDR3 DNA is TGCGCCAGCACTCAAGCGGGAGTTGACTACAATGAGCAGTTCTTC.

This clone was recorded only once. This chain uses TRBV15 with TRBJ1-4, with D tentatively TRBD1 (6 bases). The germline V gene has CDR1 LNHNV and CDR2 YYDKDF (reference sequence). CDR3 length: 16 amino acids. Deletions cut 3 bases from V and 8 bases from J, with 19 bases between. Here the CDR3 reads CATSSAVGGPREKLFF. The CDR3 DNA sequence: TGTGCCACCAGCAGCGCTGTCGGGGGGCCTCGGGAAAAACTGTTTTTT.

The chain couples TRBV3-1 (or the pseudogene TRBV3-2) to TRBJ2-1; 13 nucleotides agree with TRBD2. The CDR3 runs 18 residues. V shed 4 bases, J shed 7 bases, and the junction held 13 bases outside the gene matches. CDR1 and CDR2 from the germline V gene are LGHDT and YNNKEL (reference sequence). CDR3 in amino acids: CASSPTRTTSGRPNEQFF. For the CDR3, the DNA is TGTGCCAGCAGCCCGACCAGAACGACTAGCGGGAGGCCTAATGAGCAGTTCTTC.

This clone appeared a single time. The genes are TRBV6-2 or TRBV6-3 and TRBJ2-2; D is unresolved. The CDR3 has 13 residues. V lost 4 bases, J lost 7 bases, and 10 bases lay in between. CDR1 and CDR2 from the germline V gene are MNHEY and SVGEGT. As DNA, the CDR3 is TGTGCCAGCAGTTTAACAGAGAGCGGGGAGCTGTTTTTT. Translating it yields CASSLTESGELFF.

V gene TRBV18 combines with J gene TRBJ2-3; 13 nucleotides agree with TRBD2. This CDR3 has 15 residues. V lost 2 bases and J lost 9; bases outside the gene matches: 5. Per germline, CDR1 KGHSH and CDR2 LQKENI. CDR3 sequence: CASSPATSGGWTQYF. Written as DNA, the CDR3 is TGTGCCAGCTCACCAGCGACTAGCGGGGGGTGGACGCAGTATTTT.